This TCR beta chain was retrieved from a study of cytomegalovirus exposure and HLA in healthy donors. The study ran its PCR with 60 Vbeta and 13 Jbeta primers. Method: immunoSEQ multiplex PCR; TCRdb's copy keeps in-frame clones and lacks some. The sample lists over 150,000 clones, 75% to 85% seen once, with 4% to 5.5% in the top ten. The germline V gene has CDR1 SGDLS and CDR2 YYNGEE. With 4 bases clipped from V and 2 bases from J, the junction kept 4 bases outside the gene matches. The CDR3 totals 14 residues. The origin of this receptor is a man aged 25 to 40 in good health and CMV-seronegative. This chain joins TRBV9 and TRBJ2-5; 8 positions match TRBD1. The source material was PBMCs. The CDR3 coding sequence is TGTGCCAGCAGCCAGGGGGCGGGTCAAGAGACCCAGTACTTC. Its protein product is CASSQGAGQETQYF.